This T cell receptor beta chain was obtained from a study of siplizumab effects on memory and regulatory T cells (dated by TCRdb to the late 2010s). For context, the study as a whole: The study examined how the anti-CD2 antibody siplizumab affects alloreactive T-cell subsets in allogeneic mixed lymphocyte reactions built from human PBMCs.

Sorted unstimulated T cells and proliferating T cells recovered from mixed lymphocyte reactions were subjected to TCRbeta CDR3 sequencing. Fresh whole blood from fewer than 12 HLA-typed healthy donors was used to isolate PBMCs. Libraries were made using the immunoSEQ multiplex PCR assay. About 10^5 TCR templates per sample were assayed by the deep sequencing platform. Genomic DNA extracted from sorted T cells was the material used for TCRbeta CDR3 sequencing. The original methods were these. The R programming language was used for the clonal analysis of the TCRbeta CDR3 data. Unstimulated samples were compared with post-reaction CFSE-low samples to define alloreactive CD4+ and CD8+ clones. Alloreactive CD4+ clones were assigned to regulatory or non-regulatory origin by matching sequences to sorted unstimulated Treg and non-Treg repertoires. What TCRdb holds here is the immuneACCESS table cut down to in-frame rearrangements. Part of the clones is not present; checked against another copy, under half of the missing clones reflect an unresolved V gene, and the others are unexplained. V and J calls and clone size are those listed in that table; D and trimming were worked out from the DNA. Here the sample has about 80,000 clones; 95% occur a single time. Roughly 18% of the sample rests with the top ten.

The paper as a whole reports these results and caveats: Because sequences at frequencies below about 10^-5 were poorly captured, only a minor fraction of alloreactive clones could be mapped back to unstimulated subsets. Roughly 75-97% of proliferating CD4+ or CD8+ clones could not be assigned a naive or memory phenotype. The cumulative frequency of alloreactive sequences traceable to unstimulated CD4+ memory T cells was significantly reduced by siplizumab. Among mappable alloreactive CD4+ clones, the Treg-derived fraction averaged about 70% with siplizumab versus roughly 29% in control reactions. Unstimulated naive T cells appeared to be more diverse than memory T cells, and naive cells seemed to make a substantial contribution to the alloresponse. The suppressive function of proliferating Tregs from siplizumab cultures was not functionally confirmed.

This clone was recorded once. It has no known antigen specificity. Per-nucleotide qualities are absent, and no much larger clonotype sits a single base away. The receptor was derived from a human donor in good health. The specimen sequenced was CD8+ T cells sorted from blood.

CDR3 protein: CSAWDTQYF. At the DNA level, the sequence is TGCAGTGCTTGGGATACGCAGTATTTT. This receptor chain uses TRBV20-1 and TRBJ2-3; the D gene cannot be resolved reliably. The CDR3 sequence holds 9 residues, the cysteine and phenylalanine included. Left in the record is the CDR3 DNA by itself, 27 bases read in frame from the first base. Via the germline V gene (reference sequence), CDR1 is DFQATT and CDR2 SNEGSKA. V and J lose 5 bases and 6 bases, and a span of 3 bases separates them.